Listed below are T cell receptor beta chains from one sample, sequenced in a study of T and B cells in COVID-19 patients. TCRdb reanalysed the multiplex PCR reads using MiXCR and keeps one entry per CDR3 protein. In the table there are 20,000 to 25,000 distinct CDR3 sequences, over 25% of which are singletons. The sequencing sample was made of blood. The receptor set was obtained from a human donor who had recovered from COVID-19. Each CDR3 is given with its conserved first and last residue. The D gene is left open where the match is weak. Only some rows state a clone size, as once, few, many or a class for expanded clones.

V gene	clone size	J gene	D gene	CDR3 protein	CDR3 DNA
TRBV29-1	-	TRBJ2-7	-	CSVNEPSNLGRQYF	TGCAGCGTTAACGAACCCTCTAACCTGGGGCGTCAGTACTTC
TRBV19	medium-sized	TRBJ2-7	TRBD2	CASSTSGTPYEQYF	TGTGCCAGTAGTACTAGCGGGACCCCCTACGAGCAGTACTTC
TRBV5-1	-	TRBJ1-1	TRBD1	CASAGTGGSGTEAFF	TGCGCCAGCGCCGGGACAGGGGGCTCGGGCACTGAAGCTTTCTTT
TRBV6-5	-	TRBJ2-7	TRBD1	CASSYTSGGQGSSYEQYF	TGTGCCAGCAGTTACACGTCGGGGGGACAGGGCAGCTCCTACGAGCAGTACTTC
TRBV29-1	medium-sized	TRBJ2-3	-	CSVERGSGADTQYF	TGCAGCGTCGAGAGGGGTAGCGGCGCAGATACGCAGTATTTT
TRBV12-3/TRBV12-4	few	TRBJ2-7	TRBD2	CASSYIAGGLYEQYF	TGTGCCAGCAGTTACATAGCGGGGGGGCTATACGAGCAGTACTTC
TRBV10-1	-	TRBJ2-1	-	CASSEDQPYNEQFF	TGCGCCAGCAGTGAAGACCAACCTTACAATGAGCAGTTCTTC
TRBV6-5	few	TRBJ2-6	-	CASSYLVGGTGANVLTF	TGTGCCAGCAGTTACTTGGTCGGAGGGACTGGGGCCAACGTCCTGACTTTC
TRBV6-1	many	TRBJ2-7	-	CASSERAEGEQYF	TGTGCCAGCAGTGAACGGGCGGAAGGGGAGCAGTACTTC
TRBV5-6	-	TRBJ2-5	TRBD2	CASSPWTSGDQETQYF	TGTGCCAGCAGCCCATGGACTAGCGGGGACCAAGAGACCCAGTACTTC
TRBV10-3	-	TRBJ2-7	TRBD1	CAISPGTGMNEQYF	TGTGCCATCAGTCCAGGGACAGGGATGAACGAGCAGTACTTC
TRBV11-2	once	TRBJ1-1	-	CASSLGVGTEAFF	TGTGCCAGCAGCTTAGGGGTCGGAACTGAAGCTTTCTTT
TRBV13	-	TRBJ2-7	-	CASSWDGNEQYF	TGTGCCAGCAGCTGGGACGGGAACGAGCAGTACTTC
TRBV6-1	-	TRBJ1-4	TRBD1	CASSSPGTATNEKLFF	TGTGCCAGCAGTTCGCCCGGGACAGCAACTAATGAAAAACTGTTTTTT
TRBV12-3/TRBV12-4	-	TRBJ1-6	-	CASTVGNSPLHF	TGTGCCAGCACCGTGGGGAATTCACCCCTCCACTTT
TRBV29-1	many	TRBJ1-2	TRBD1	CSVERDRDKYGYTF	TGCAGCGTTGAACGGGACAGGGATAAATATGGCTACACCTTC
TRBV12-3/TRBV12-4	-	TRBJ2-7	-	CASSLTGRGSYEQYF	TGTGCCAGCAGTCTTACAGGGAGAGGGTCCTACGAGCAGTACTTC
TRBV12-3/TRBV12-4	few	TRBJ1-2	-	CASSFRGDYGYTF	TGTGCCAGCAGTTTCCGGGGAGACTATGGCTACACCTTC
TRBV27	medium-sized	TRBJ2-1	-	CASSLQGRVNEQFF	TGTGCCAGCAGTTTACAGGGCCGTGTCAATGAGCAGTTCTTC
TRBV12-3/TRBV12-4	many	TRBJ2-1	TRBD2	CASSPDGTSRSNEQFF	TGTGCCAGCAGCCCTGACGGGACTAGCCGGAGCAATGAGCAGTTCTTC
TRBV11-1	-	TRBJ1-6	-	CASSLNDSPLHF	TGTGCCAGCAGCTTGAATGATTCACCCCTCCACTTT
TRBV12-3/TRBV12-4	-	TRBJ2-2	-	CARSFQNTGELFF	TGTGCCAGAAGTTTTCAGAACACCGGGGAGCTGTTTTTT
TRBV12-3/TRBV12-4	few	TRBJ2-1	-	CASSPPLAGEQFF	TGTGCCAGCAGTCCCCCCCTAGCTGGTGAGCAGTTCTTC
TRBV19	few	TRBJ1-2	TRBD1	CASSGDRGVNYGYTF	TGTGCCAGTAGTGGGGACAGGGGTGTTAACTATGGCTACACCTTC
TRBV6-1	few	TRBJ2-3	-	CASRQGEGTDTQYF	TGTGCCAGCAGGCAGGGGGAGGGCACAGATACGCAGTATTTT
TRBV18	few	TRBJ2-7	TRBD1	CASSPPNSLQGVGEQYF	TGTGCCAGCTCACCTCCTAACTCTCTACAGGGGGTGGGCGAGCAGTACTTC
TRBV20-1	-	TRBJ2-7	-	CSASPQGDEQYF	TGCAGTGCTAGCCCTCAAGGCGACGAGCAGTACTTC
TRBV5-1	-	TRBJ2-1	TRBD1	CASSSTGATPNEQFF	TGCGCCAGCAGCAGCACAGGGGCAACCCCCAATGAGCAGTTCTTC
TRBV30	many	TRBJ2-7	-	CAWSGTRVNEQYF	TGTGCCTGGAGTGGTACTAGGGTCAACGAGCAGTACTTC
TRBV30	many	TRBJ2-7	-	CAWSVGGNLYEQYF	TGTGCCTGGAGTGTAGGGGGGAACCTTTACGAGCAGTACTTC
TRBV18	few	TRBJ2-7	-	CASSRNTDYEQYF	TGTGCCAGCTCACGAAACACGGACTACGAGCAGTACTTC
TRBV6-5	-	TRBJ1-4	TRBD1	CASSRGQGVANEKLFF	TGTGCCAGCAGCCGCGGACAGGGGGTAGCTAATGAAAAACTGTTTTTT
TRBV7-7	medium-sized	TRBJ2-1	TRBD2	CASSPGVAGGLEQFF	TGTGCCAGCAGCCCTGGGGTAGCGGGAGGGCTCGAGCAGTTCTTC
TRBV13	-	TRBJ2-1	-	CASSLEGDNEQFF	TGTGCCAGCAGCTTAGAAGGCGACAATGAGCAGTTCTTC
TRBV29-1	medium-sized	TRBJ2-5	-	CSVDAGGETQYF	TGCAGCGTTGACGCGGGTGGGGAGACCCAGTACTTC
TRBV6-5	-	TRBJ2-2	TRBD2	CASRPSGSSNTGELFF	TGTGCCAGCCGGCCTAGCGGGAGTTCGAACACCGGGGAGCTGTTTTTT
TRBV6-5	medium-sized	TRBJ2-7	TRBD2	CASSPTSGSSYEQYF	TGTGCCAGCAGCCCAACTAGCGGGAGCTCCTACGAGCAGTACTTC
TRBV5-1	-	TRBJ1-4	-	CASSPPGGAREKLFF	TGCGCCAGCAGCCCACCGGGGGGGGCGCGTGAAAAACTGTTTTTT
TRBV19	few	TRBJ1-2	-	CASSLPDLLYGYTF	TGTGCCAGTAGTCTCCCTGACTTACTCTATGGCTACACCTTC
TRBV30	medium-sized	TRBJ2-5	-	CAWSASYQETQYF	TGTGCCTGGAGTGCATCGTACCAAGAGACCCAGTACTTC
TRBV5-4	-	TRBJ1-2	-	CASSLDNYGYTF	TGTGCCAGCAGCTTGGACAACTATGGCTACACCTTC
TRBV6-5	-	TRBJ2-1	-	CASGGSPSYNEQFF	TGTGCCAGCGGAGGGTCACCCTCCTACAATGAGCAGTTCTTC
TRBV6-1	few	TRBJ2-3	-	CASSEGSGLDTQYF	TGTGCCAGCAGTGAAGGTTCGGGGTTGGATACGCAGTATTTT
TRBV13	-	TRBJ2-7	TRBD1	CASSPPGTGIYEQYF	TGTGCCAGCAGCCCCCCCGGGACAGGAATCTACGAGCAGTACTTC
TRBV27	few	TRBJ2-1	TRBD1	CAISEAGQGTYNEQFF	TGTGCCATCAGTGAGGCGGGACAGGGGACCTACAATGAGCAGTTCTTC